This T cell receptor beta chain was found in a study of cytomegalovirus exposure and HLA in healthy donors. Overall study findings and caveats: Compared with the roughly 700-donor mean, an Asian-associated ancestry cluster reportedly had fewer N-insertions, according to a later analysis. About 87% or about 30% of the time was how often most TCR beta V segments were productive, according to an earlier analysis. Investigators reported 150 to 200 TCR beta chains as tied to cytomegalovirus.

With regard to this clone: Its antigen remains unidentified.

Amplification used 60 Vbeta primers and 13 Jbeta primers. The repertoire was sequenced with immunoSEQ multiplex PCR; TCRdb's copy has only in-frame clones and lacks some. The data show fewer than 300,000 clones, with just over 85% seen just once and almost 4% held by the top ten. The CDR3 spans 13 residues. Germline V CDR1 and CDR2: SQVTM, ANQGSEA. The J segment lost 0 bases and the V segment lost 7 bases, leaving 2 bases of the junction unmatched. The sample taken for sequencing was PBMCs. The chain links TRBV29-1 to TRBJ2-2, with 7 bases fitting TRBD2. The sequence was obtained from a man aged 35 to 55 in good health and CMV-seropositive. The CDR3 region is CSERDANTGELFF. DNA for the CDR3: TGCAGCGAGCGGGACGCGAACACCGGGGAGCTGTTTTTT.